Presented here are 12 T cell receptor beta chains from one specimen sequenced in a study of a mutant IDH1 vaccine in newly diagnosed glioma. Data came from immunoSEQ multiplex PCR; TCRdb stores just in-frame clones and leaves some out. This repertoire shows 30,000 to 40,000 clones, roughly four fifths found once; its top ten account for 20% to 25%. Their recognized antigens are unknown. This sample's time point: week 5, during vaccination. In every dose of vaccine, 300 ug of mutant IDH1 20-mer peptide was given alongside topical imiquimod. The sample consisted of PBMCs, taken from a glioma patient whose treatment included an IDH1 peptide vaccine. The receptors stem from a man aged 25 to 40 with glioma.

The chain joins TRBV2 to TRBJ1-1; possible D gene TRBD1, 5 bases. V dropped 3 bases and J dropped 8 bases, with 13 bases sitting between them. This CDR3 region has 13 residues. Germline V gives CDR1 SNHLY, CDR2 FYNNEI. CDR3 residues: CASSDGQGLEAFF. The CDR3 DNA follows: TGTGCCAGCAGTGATGGCCAGGGCCTAGAAGCTTTCTTT.

A single count supports this clone. The rearrangement uses TRBV10-3 and TRBJ2-5; the D gene could be TRBD1 or TRBD2 (6 bases each). The germline gives CDR1 ENHRY, CDR2 SYGVKD. The CDR3 runs 16 residues. V lost 2 bases and J lost 5, with 18 bases in between. In DNA, the CDR3 is TGTGCCATCAGTGAGCCCGGGACACCGGGAGTGGAGACCCAGTACTTC. This encodes CAISEPGTPGVETQYF.

V gene TRBV2 combines with J gene TRBJ2-2; perhaps TRBD1 as D (5 bases). V dropped 2 bases and J dropped 3 bases, with 10 bases sitting between them. Germline CDR1 is SNHLY and CDR2 is FYNNEI. The CDR3 has 15 amino acids. The CDR3 DNA sequence: TGTGCCAGCAGTGAACTTAAGGGGTACACCGGGGAGCTGTTTTTT. This codes for CASSELKGYTGELFF. Filled out from reference TRBV2 and TRBJ2-2, the complete variable domain reads EPEVTQTPSHQVTQMGQEVILRCVPISNHLYFYWYRQILGQKVEFLVSFYNNEISEKSEIFDDQFSVERPDGSNFTLKIRSTKLEDSAMYFCASSELKGYTGELFFGEGSRLTVL.

The rearrangement links TRBV5-1 to TRBJ2-7; D gene ambiguous. Deletions cut 4 bases from V and 3 bases from J, with 8 bases between. This CDR3 is built from 12 residues. Germline lookup yields CDR1 SGHRS and CDR2 YFSETQ. The CDR3 DNA follows: TGCGCCAGCAGCCTGGGCGGCTACGAGCAGTACTTC. Residues: CASSLGGYEQYF.

The chain joins TRBV7-8 to TRBJ2-5; TRBD1 matches 7 bases. The J call may be mistaken, given a closer DNA end match to TRBJ2-7. Per the germline V gene, CDR1 is SGHVS and CDR2 is FQNEAQ. The CDR3 length is 13 residues. This chain's CDR3 is CASSEIQGFEQYF. The CDR3 region has the DNA TGTGCCAGCAGCGAGATACAGGGGTTCGAGCAGTACTTC.

This clone has a single count. J is TRBJ2-7 and V is TRBV30, with 11 bases fitting TRBD2. Germline CDR1 and CDR2: GTSNPN and SVGIG (reference sequence). Unmatched junction bases numbered 5, after V lost 1 base and J lost 0 bases. There are 16 residues in the CDR3. CDR3 sequence reads: CAWSGLAGPTSYEQYF. The CDR3 DNA follows: TGTGCCTGGAGTGGACTAGCGGGGCCTACCTCCTACGAGCAGTACTTC.

This clone was counted only a few times. The rearrangement joins TRBV25-1 to TRBJ1-4, with 9 bases matching TRBD1. V lost 7 bases, J lost 7 bases, and 7 bases stayed unmatched. The V gene's germline CDR1 is MGHDK and CDR2 SYGVNS. This CDR3 spans 14 amino acids. CDR3 amino acids: CASTVDRGGEKLFF. CDR3 nucleotide sequence: TGTGCCAGCACCGTGGACAGGGGAGGTGAAAAACTGTTTTTT. Looking up the rest from reference TRBV25-1 and TRBJ1-4 gives the full variable domain: EADIYQTPRYLVIGTGKKITLECSQTMGHDKMYWYQQDPGMELHLIHYSYGVNSTEKGDLSSESTVSRIRTEHFPLTLESARPSHTSQYLCASTVDRGGEKLFFGSGTQLSVL.

V is TRBV5-6 and J is TRBJ1-1; perhaps TRBD1 as D (5 bases). CDR1 is SGHDT and CDR2 is YYEEEE in the germline V gene. This CDR3 contains 13 residues. Between the trimmed V and J ends, which lost 3 bases and 1 base, there was a span of 7 bases. The CDR3 is CASSYDRNTEAFF. In nucleotides, the CDR3 is TGTGCCAGCAGCTATGACAGGAACACTGAAGCTTTCTTT.

This clone was counted once. V is TRBV30 and J is TRBJ2-7; TRBD1 agrees at 8 bases. Germline V CDR1 and CDR2: GTSNPN, SVGIG (reference sequence). J lost 6 bases, V lost 7 bases, and 8 bases had no gene match. The CDR3 totals 12 residues. Here the CDR3 DNA reads TGTGCCTTCGGGACAGGATCGGGCGAGCAGTACTTC. Translation gives CAFGTGSGEQYF.

The chain employs TRBV6-1 and TRBJ2-7; 8 positions match TRBD2. This CDR3 is 17 amino acids long. The V gene's germline CDR1 is MNHNS and CDR2 SASEGT. V lost 3 bases and J lost 0; bases outside the gene matches: 10. The CDR3 reads CASSERGAGADSYEQYF. The CDR3 nucleotides are TGTGCCAGCAGTGAGCGGGGGGCAGGGGCCGACTCCTACGAGCAGTACTTC.

The V and J genes are TRBV10-2 and TRBJ2-7, with 9 bases matching TRBD1. The CDR3 length is 15 residues. Trimming took 2 bases from V and 3 from J; bases not matched to a gene: 5. Germline CDR1 and CDR2: WSHSY and SAAADI. The CDR3 is CASSEVGTGHYEQYF. The CDR3, as DNA: TGCGCCAGCAGTGAGGTTGGGACAGGGCACTACGAGCAGTACTTC.

The CDR3 DNA is TGTGCCAGCAGTAACACGGGACAGGCTGGCGGCTATGGCTACACCTTC. It specifies CASSNTGQAGGYGYTF. The rearrangement joins TRBV6-6 to TRBJ1-2, with 8 nucleotides matching TRBD1. Germline loops: CDR1 MNHNY, CDR2 SVGAGI (reference sequence). The CDR3 is 16 amino acids. The J segment lost 4 bases and the V segment lost 5 bases, leaving 12 bases of the junction unmatched.